Presented here are 28 T cell receptor beta chains from one specimen sequenced in a study of low-dose radiotherapy and immunotherapy resistance in tumors. First-strand cDNA used TRAV- and TRBV-specific primers, covering alpha and beta chains. The authors ran 20 PCR cycles to amplify TCRs with a constant-region primer and V-primer adapter. TCRdb itself ran the reads through MiXCR, one entry per CDR3 protein. The table shows some 10,000 distinct CDR3 sequences, with roughly 80% occurring only once. These receptors were collected from a human donor with advanced metastatic prostate, ovarian, gallbladder or colorectal cancer (not recorded which). This table probably holds off-target reads from a library built for another chain.

The V gene is TRBV7-8, the J gene TRBJ2-5; D is uncertain. In germline, CDR1 is SGHVS, CDR2 FQNEAQ. CDR3 size: 12 residues. The germline V and J ends were trimmed by 5 bases and 9 bases, with 13 bases remaining between them. CDR3 bases: TGTGCCAGCAGCACGACGAGATTTGCCCAGTACTTC. It encodes CASSTTRFAQYF.

The chain carries TRBV19 and TRBJ1-1; 8 nucleotides line up with TRBD1. The CDR3 runs 14 residues. Germline V gene data show CDR1 as LNHDA and CDR2 as SQIVND (reference sequence). J was trimmed by 4 bases and V by 5 bases; bases with no gene match: 6. The CDR3 reads CASSRTGWSTEAFF. The CDR3 DNA reads TGTGCCAGTAGTCGGACAGGGTGGAGCACTGAAGCTTTCTTT.

The chain joins TRBV5-1 to TRBJ2-6; TRBD2 agrees at 8 bases. The CDR3 is 13 amino acids. The germline V gene has CDR1 SGHRS and CDR2 YFSETQ. Unmatched junction bases numbered 8, after V lost 8 bases and J lost 10 bases. The CDR3 region is CASRPTGGNVLTF. CDR3 nucleotides: TGCGCCAGTCGTCCTACGGGAGGGAACGTCCTGACTTTC.

This chain connects TRBV28 to TRBJ2-1; TRBD2 agrees at 12 bases. Germline loops: CDR1 MDHEN, CDR2 SYDVKM. CDR3 size: 16 residues. The V gene end was trimmed by 2 bases and the J gene end by 4 bases; junction bases not matched to a gene: 3. CDR3 region: CASSLLAGGPYNEQFF. DNA for the CDR3: TGTGCCAGCAGTTTACTAGCGGGAGGGCCTTACAATGAGCAGTTCTTC.

The chain combines TRBV28 with TRBJ1-4, with 9 bases lining up with TRBD1. Germline CDR1 reads MDHEN; CDR2 reads SYDVKM. The CDR3 runs 15 residues. Unmatched junction bases numbered 9, after V lost 5 bases and J lost 8 bases. The CDR3 reads CASSPEGQGWEKLFF. The DNA of the CDR3 is TGTGCCAGCAGTCCAGAGGGACAGGGCTGGGAAAAACTGTTTTTT.

This chain uses TRBV11-1 with TRBJ2-5; D is unclear. The germline V gene has CDR1 SGHAT and CDR2 FQDESV (reference sequence). Trimming stripped 2 bases from V and 2 bases from J, with 6 bases between. There are 13 residues in the CDR3. CDR3 DNA sequence: TGTGCCAGCAGCTTATTGCGGCAAGAGACCCAGTACTTC. Amino acids: CASSLLRQETQYF.

The chain employs TRBV28 and TRBJ2-1; D is perhaps TRBD1 (5 bases). The V and J ends lost 2 bases and 7 bases respectively, with 9 bases between them. This CDR3 is 13 amino acids long. Germline CDR1 and CDR2: MDHEN and SYDVKM. CDR3 in DNA: TGTGCCAGCAGTTTAGGCAGGGTGAATGAGCAGTTCTTC. It is translated as CASSLGRVNEQFF.

The rearrangement links TRBV2 to TRBJ2-7; D may be TRBD2 (6 bases). The CDR3 has 18 residues. V lost 8 bases to trimming and J lost 0 bases, with 26 bases between them. The germline V gene has CDR1 SNHLY and CDR2 FYNNEI. Here the CDR3 DNA reads TGTGCCAGCGGAGGGGACGGCATATACCCCCCCGCCTCCTACGAGCAGTACTTC. Residues: CASGGDGIYPPASYEQYF.

The chain combines TRBV4-3 with TRBJ2-5; D might be TRBD2 (7 bases). V was trimmed by 3 bases and J by 7 bases, leaving 12 bases between them. Germline V gene data show CDR1 as LGHNA and CDR2 as YSLEER. CDR3 length equals 13 residues. As DNA, the CDR3 is TGCGCCAGCAGCCATTTTAGGGGGGGGACCCAGTACTTC. This sequence encodes CASSHFRGGTQYF.

This chain joins TRBV28 and TRBJ1-4; 9 bases fit TRBD1. Germline-derived CDR1 and CDR2 are MDHEN and SYDVKM. The CDR3 loop spans 18 amino acids. The ends lost 5 bases at V and 5 bases at J; junction bases unmatched: 15. Here the CDR3 reads CASSPRVPGQGLNEKLFF. CDR3 bases: TGTGCCAGCAGTCCTCGAGTCCCGGGACAGGGCTTAAATGAAAAACTGTTTTTT.

This clonotype was seen a single time. CDR3 sequence (DNA): TGTGCCAGCAGCGAGACAGGGGGCCTGTACGAGCAGTACTTC. Encoded protein: CASSETGGLYEQYF. V gene TRBV5-4 combines with J gene TRBJ2-7; TRBD1 agrees at 10 bases. With 4 bases clipped from V and 4 bases from J, the junction kept 5 bases outside the gene matches. This CDR3 region has 14 residues. Germline CDR1 SGHNT, CDR2 YYREEE (reference sequence).

This rearrangement joins TRBV18 to TRBJ2-7; 12 bases are a match to TRBD1. Trimming took 2 bases from V and 6 from J; bases not matched to a gene: 2. The CDR3 totals 14 residues. Looked up from germline, CDR1 is KGHSH and CDR2 is LQKENI. The CDR3 spells CASSPGTGGSEQYF. CDR3 sequence (DNA): TGTGCCAGCTCACCAGGGACAGGGGGCTCCGAGCAGTACTTC.

This clonotype has a handful of counts. The chain joins TRBV4-3 to TRBJ1-1; TRBD1 agrees at 7 bases. Per germline, CDR1 LGHNA and CDR2 YSLEER. The CDR3 loop spans 15 amino acids. Trimming at V came to 4 bases and at J to 1 base, leaving 6 bases not matched to a gene. The CDR3 bases are TGCGCCAGCAGCCGACAAGGGGGCACGAACACTGAAGCTTTCTTT. Protein sequence: CASSRQGGTNTEAFF.

The CDR3 is CASSFSGAHYGYTF. In DNA form, the CDR3 reads TGTGCCAGCAGTTTTTCAGGGGCTCACTATGGCTACACCTTC. The V call is TRBV27, the J call TRBJ1-2; perhaps TRBD1 as D (6 bases). Germline V gives CDR1 MNHEY, CDR2 SMNVEV (reference sequence). V was cut by 3 bases and J by 3 bases, with 11 bases left in between. The CDR3 extends over 14 amino acids.

The rearrangement links TRBV12-3 or TRBV12-4 to TRBJ2-5; 11 nucleotides match TRBD2. Losses at the gene ends were 1 base for V and 5 bases for J; bases not matched to a gene: 12. The CDR3 consists of 18 residues. CDR3: CASSLDPSGRSLAETQYF. CDR3 nucleotide sequence: TGTGCCAGCAGTTTAGACCCTAGCGGGAGGTCCTTGGCTGAGACCCAGTACTTC.

This clonotype was seen more than once but under ten times. The chain links TRBV9 to TRBJ2-1; 9 nucleotides align to TRBD2. The trim removed 0 bases at V and 9 bases at J, leaving 10 bases unmatched. Germline loops: CDR1 SGDLS, CDR2 YYNGEE. The CDR3 runs 16 residues. In DNA form, the CDR3 reads TGTGCCAGCAGCGTAGTTTCTAGCGGGAATCTCGGTGAGCAGTTCTTC. It is translated as CASSVVSSGNLGEQFF. The entire variable domain, with the rest obtained from reference TRBV9 and TRBJ2-1, is as follows: DSGVTQTPKHLITATGQRVTLRCSPRSGDLSVYWYQQSLDQGLQFLIQYYNGEERAKGNILERFSAQQFPDLHSELNLSSLELGDSALYFCASSVVSSGNLGEQFFGPGTRLTVL.

This sequence joins TRBV7-8 and TRBJ2-7, with TRBD2 identical over 7 bases. This CDR3 is 14 amino acids long. The germline gives CDR1 SGHVS, CDR2 FQNEAQ. V lost 5 bases and J lost 3; bases outside the gene matches: 7. DNA for the CDR3: TGTGCCAGCAGCGGCGGGAGCCCCCGCTACGAGCAGTACTTC. Translated, it gives CASSGGSPRYEQYF.

The genes are TRBV2 and TRBJ2-7; possibly TRBD1 for D (6 bases). The CDR3 totals 11 residues. Germline V gene lookup returns CDR1 SNHLY and CDR2 FYNNEI. The V and J ends lost 6 bases and 6 bases respectively, with 9 bases between them. Written as DNA, the CDR3 is TGTGCCAGCAGAGGGGGTCTCGAGCAGTACTTC. Amino acids: CASRGGLEQYF.

The chain combines TRBV4-3 with TRBJ1-2; 7 bases are a match to TRBD1. Trimming at V came to 1 base and at J to 1 base, leaving 6 bases not matched to a gene. Germline V gives CDR1 LGHNA, CDR2 YSLEER. The CDR3 is 16 residues long. CDR3 sequence reads: CASSQVPGQNNYGYTF. CDR3 nucleotides: TGCGCCAGCAGCCAAGTCCCGGGACAGAATAACTATGGCTACACCTTC.

V usage is TRBV5-5 and J usage is TRBJ1-4; D might be TRBD1 (6 bases). Trimming left V 4 bases short and J 6 bases short, with 10 bases between. The V gene's germline CDR1 is SGHKS and CDR2 YYEKEE (reference sequence). The CDR3 totals 13 residues. The CDR3 region is CASSTRTDEKLFF. CDR3 nucleotide sequence: TGTGCCAGCAGCACCAGGACAGATGAAAAACTGTTTTTT.

This clonotype was detected only a few times. This chain links TRBV10-3 with TRBJ2-7, with D perhaps TRBD1 or TRBD2 (5 bases each). The CDR3 totals 14 residues. The germline V and J ends were trimmed by 0 bases and 5 bases, with 11 bases remaining between them. The germline gives CDR1 ENHRY, CDR2 SYGVKD. DNA for the CDR3: TGTGCCATCAGTGAGTCGACGAGGGGAAACGAGCAGTACTTC. It encodes CAISESTRGNEQYF.

The genes are TRBV28 and TRBJ1-1; D unresolved. V was shortened by 7 bases and J by 4 bases, with 13 bases between the two germline ends. The CDR3 spans 13 residues. Germline values: CDR1 MDHEN, CDR2 SYDVKM. CDR3 in amino acids: CASNEGAVTEAFF. The CDR3 DNA follows: TGTGCCAGCAACGAAGGCGCGGTCACTGAAGCTTTCTTT.

The chain has TRBV5-5 and TRBJ1-2, with TRBD1 matching over 9 bases. This CDR3 is built from 14 residues. Germline lookup yields CDR1 SGHKS and CDR2 YYEKEE (reference sequence). Trimming removed 3 bases from V and 7 bases from J; junction bases left unmatched: 7. CDR3 nucleotide sequence: TGTGCCAGCAGCTACGCACAGGGGGCCTCTGGCTACACCTTC. Translated, it gives CASSYAQGASGYTF.

The chain carries TRBV5-1 and TRBJ2-3, with a weak D call TRBD1 (6 bases). V lost 0 bases to trimming and J lost 5 bases, with 10 bases between them. There are 14 residues in the CDR3. The germline CDR1 and CDR2 sequences are SGHRS and YFSETQ. CDR3 DNA sequence: TGCGCCAGCAGCTTGGACAGGGTGGGAGATACGCAGTATTTT. This sequence encodes CASSLDRVGDTQYF.

This clonotype showed up just a few times. The V gene is TRBV2, the J gene TRBJ2-6; the D call may be TRBD1 or TRBD2 (6 bases each). The germline V gene has CDR1 SNHLY and CDR2 FYNNEI. CDR3 length equals 13 residues. With 8 bases removed from V and 4 bases from J, the gap between germline ends came to 9 bases. The CDR3 nucleotides read TGTGCCAGCGAAGGGGGGGGGGCCAACGTCCTGACTTTC. This translates into CASEGGGANVLTF.

CDR3 in DNA: TGTGCCAGCAGCTTGTTCGTGAGACAGGGCCCCTACGAGCAGTACTTC. Amino acids: CASSLFVRQGPYEQYF. V gene TRBV5-6 combines with J gene TRBJ2-7; TRBD1 aligns across 7 bases. Germline-derived CDR1 and CDR2 are SGHDT and YYEEEE. V gave up 1 base and J gave up 2 bases; unmatched junction bases: 9. This CDR3 has 16 residues. Supplemented by reference TRBV5-6 and TRBJ2-7, the full variable domain reads DAGVTQSPTHLIKTRGQQVTLRCSPKSGHDTVSWYQQALGQGPQFIFQYYEEEERQRGNFPDRFSGHQFPNYSSELNVNALLLGDSALYLCASSLFVRQGPYEQYFGPGTRLTVT.

This clonotype was observed a few times. The chain recombines TRBV5-1 with TRBJ2-7; D is undetermined. Trimming pared 1 base from V and 0 bases from J, leaving 2 bases between. Germline loops: CDR1 SGHRS, CDR2 YFSETQ. The CDR3 covers 12 residues. CDR3 nucleotide sequence: TGCGCCAGCAGCTTGTTCTCCTACGAGCAGTACTTC. The encoded protein is CASSLFSYEQYF.

The chain is built from TRBV7-3 and TRBJ2-7; D is uncertain. CDR1 and CDR2 from the germline V gene are SGHTA and FQGTGA. V lost 7 bases, J lost 6 bases, and 10 bases lay in between. CDR3 length: 11 amino acids. This CDR3 is CASTYLGEQYF. The CDR3 DNA follows: TGTGCCAGCACTTATCTCGGCGAGCAGTACTTC.